Following are 30 T cell receptor beta chains from one sample sequenced in a study of blood T cell repertoires in COVID-19. TCRdb's copy holds only in-frame clones and misses some; the assay was immunoSEQ multiplex PCR. The data contain about 8,700 clones, 86% of them singletons. Material: peripheral blood. The origin of the receptors is a human donor with active COVID-19. The donor label of this sample is uncertain.

The chain has TRBV7-3 and TRBJ2-2; TRBD1 aligns across 7 bases. With 5 bases clipped from V and 7 bases from J, the junction kept 7 bases outside the gene matches. The CDR3 runs 14 residues. The germline gives CDR1 SGHTA, CDR2 FQGTGA. The CDR3 spells CASSARQGFGELFF. CDR3 DNA: TGTGCCAGCAGCGCCCGACAGGGATTCGGGGAGCTGTTTTTT.

The chain employs TRBV6-5 and TRBJ1-2, with unresolved D. V gave up 7 bases and J gave up 4 bases, with 10 bases separating them. The CDR3 has 12 amino acids. Germline values: CDR1 MNHEY, CDR2 SVGAGI. The CDR3 reads CASTHTAYGYTF. The CDR3 DNA reads TGTGCCAGCACTCATACAGCCTATGGCTACACCTTC.

The chain recombines TRBV2 with TRBJ1-5; D is unresolved. The ends were cut back, 6 bases at V and 5 bases at J, with 5 bases in the middle. Germline values: CDR1 SNHLY, CDR2 FYNNEI. This CDR3 has 11 amino acids. CDR3 in amino acids: CASSVDQPQHF. CDR3 sequence (DNA): TGTGCCAGCAGCGTAGATCAGCCCCAGCATTTT.

J is TRBJ2-5 and V is TRBV6-5; a possible D gene is TRBD1 (6 bases). The CDR3 runs 14 residues. Germline values: CDR1 MNHEY, CDR2 SVGAGI. The V end lost 6 bases, the J end lost 3 bases, and 14 bases lay between the germline ends. CDR3 sequence: CASSPRTAKETQYF. CDR3 bases: TGTGCCAGCAGCCCCCGGACAGCTAAAGAGACCCAGTACTTC.

This chain links TRBV7-3 with TRBJ1-3; no reliable D call. The CDR3 is 15 amino acids. Germline CDR1 reads SGHTA; CDR2 reads FQGTGA. V was pared by 3 bases and J by 4 bases, with 13 bases between. The CDR3 coding sequence is TGTGCCAGCAGCTTGGGGTCCGGAGGCGGAAACACCATATATTTT. Amino acid sequence: CASSLGSGGGNTIYF.

The V gene is TRBV27, the J gene TRBJ1-5, with TRBD1 as a possible D gene (5 bases). V was shortened by 5 bases and J by 6 bases, with 17 bases between the two germline ends. This CDR3 spans 15 amino acids. Germline values: CDR1 MNHEY, CDR2 SMNVEV (reference sequence). DNA of the CDR3: TGTGCCAGCAGTCGTCAGGGAGGGCAGAGTCAGCCCCAGCATTTT. Protein product: CASSRQGGQSQPQHF.

CDR3 in DNA: TGTGCCAGCGGAGCGGGGGGGACCCAGTACTTC. Its translation: CASGAGGTQYF. The chain has TRBV9 and TRBJ2-5; 9 nucleotides line up with TRBD2. The CDR3 is 11 amino acids. CDR1 is SGDLS and CDR2 is YYNGEE in the germline V gene. V lost 7 bases to trimming and J lost 7 bases; unmatched junction nucleotides: 2.

The chain has TRBV30 and TRBJ1-1, with TRBD1 matching 8 bases. Germline lookup yields CDR1 GTSNPN and CDR2 SVGIG (reference sequence). Trimming cost V 0 bases and J 0 bases; bases outside gene matches: 9. CDR3 length: 17 amino acids. The DNA of the CDR3 is TGTGCCTGGAGTGTACTCGAGACAGGGGTTCTGAACACTGAAGCTTTCTTT. Its protein is CAWSVLETGVLNTEAFF.

The rearrangement joins TRBV5-1 to TRBJ2-1; D remains unclear. CDR1 and CDR2 (germline): SGHRS, YFSETQ. The CDR3 sequence is 14 residues long. The V gene lost 0 bases and the J gene lost 5 bases, with 9 bases spanning the gap. This chain's CDR3 is CASSLAAVNNEQFF. The CDR3 DNA reads TGCGCCAGCAGCTTGGCCGCGGTTAACAATGAGCAGTTCTTC.

This clone has only a few counts. The chain employs TRBV4-2 and TRBJ2-6, with D uncertain. V gave up 0 bases and J gave up 0 bases, with 6 bases separating them. The CDR3 covers 16 residues. In germline, CDR1 is LGHNA, CDR2 YNFKEQ. The CDR3, as DNA: TGTGCCAGCAGCCAAGATTCCGTCTCTGGGGCCAACGTCCTGACTTTC. Protein product: CASSQDSVSGANVLTF.

The chain links TRBV27 to TRBJ2-1; 7 nucleotides line up with TRBD2. The germline CDR1 and CDR2 sequences are MNHEY and SMNVEV (reference sequence). The CDR3 is made up of 16 amino acids. Unmatched junction bases numbered 7, after V lost 2 bases and J lost 3 bases. The CDR3 loop is CASSLNGLADYNEQFF. In nucleotides, the CDR3 is TGTGCCAGCAGTTTAAATGGGCTAGCGGACTACAATGAGCAGTTCTTC.

The chain links TRBV13 to TRBJ1-1; D might be TRBD1 (5 bases). Looked up from germline, CDR1 is PRHDT and CDR2 is FYEKMQ (reference sequence). The ends were cut back, 3 bases at V and 5 bases at J, with 16 bases in the middle. This CDR3 comprises 15 residues. Written as DNA, the CDR3 is TGTGCCAGCAGCTTGGGGCGGGGTGGTTTGACTGAAGCTTTCTTT. Protein: CASSLGRGGLTEAFF.

This rearrangement joins TRBV3-1 (or the pseudogene TRBV3-2) to TRBJ2-3, with 9 bases aligning to TRBD1. The CDR3 is made up of 16 amino acids. Losses at the gene ends were 4 bases for V and 3 bases for J; bases not matched to a gene: 8. Germline CDR1 LGHDT, CDR2 YNNKEL (reference sequence). The CDR3 loop is CASSPSGQGITDTQYF. DNA for the CDR3: TGTGCCAGCAGCCCGTCGGGACAGGGAATAACAGATACGCAGTATTTT.

The chain is built from TRBV6-2 or TRBV6-3 and TRBJ2-3; no clear D. The CDR3 totals 13 residues. The V end was cut by 4 bases, the J end by 4 bases, with 9 bases between. Germline values: CDR1 MNHEY, CDR2 SVGEGT. This CDR3 is CASSFELPDTQYF. In DNA form, the CDR3 reads TGTGCCAGCAGTTTCGAGCTACCAGATACGCAGTATTTT.

The chain couples TRBV14 to TRBJ1-2; D might be TRBD1 (5 bases). This CDR3 has 14 amino acids. Germline CDR1 reads SGHDN; CDR2 reads FVKESK. The V gene lost 1 base and the J gene lost 7 bases, with 13 bases spanning the gap. CDR3 coding DNA: TGTGCCAGCAGCCAAGCGCGGGGCCTCGGTGGCTACACCTTC. This codes for CASSQARGLGGYTF.

The rearrangement joins TRBV7-3 to TRBJ2-1; 11 nucleotides match TRBD2. The CDR3 sequence is 17 residues long. Trimming at V came to 5 bases and at J to 7 bases, leaving 13 bases not matched to a gene. Germline V gives CDR1 SGHTA, CDR2 FQGTGA. CDR3 DNA: TGTGCCAGCAGCATGTTACCGGGACTAGCGGAGCCAAATGAGCAGTTCTTC. Translation: CASSMLPGLAEPNEQFF.

This sequence joins TRBV7-9 and TRBJ2-7, with 7 bases matching TRBD1. The V gene end was trimmed by 5 bases and the J gene end by 3 bases; junction bases not matched to a gene: 10. The CDR3 is 15 amino acids. Germline CDR1 is SEHNR and CDR2 is FQNEAQ (reference sequence). CDR3 residues: CASSRDRVLVYEQYF. DNA of the CDR3: TGTGCCAGCAGCCGAGACAGGGTACTAGTCTACGAGCAGTACTTC.

This chain connects TRBV29-1 to TRBJ2-4; the match to TRBD1 covers 7 bases. The length of the CDR3 is 13 residues. V shed 5 bases and J 5 bases; nucleotides not matched to a gene: 6. The germline V gene encodes CDR1 SQVTM and CDR2 ANQGSEA. For the CDR3, the DNA is TGCAGCGTTCGGGGACAGAATCAAAACATTCAGTACTTC. This encodes CSVRGQNQNIQYF.

The CDR3: CASSSYGLQGENTEAFF. The CDR3 nucleotides read TGTGCCAGCAGTTCCTACGGCCTACAGGGGGAGAACACTGAAGCTTTCTTT. This chain joins TRBV6-2 or TRBV6-3 and TRBJ1-1; the match to TRBD1 covers 8 bases. Germline CDR1 and CDR2: MNHEY and SVGEGT. The V segment lost 4 bases and the J segment 1 base; nucleotides outside the gene matches: 11. The CDR3 is 17 residues long.

The chain has TRBV10-3 and TRBJ2-1; 14 bases are a match to TRBD2. Trimming at V came to 6 bases and at J to 10 bases, leaving 11 bases not matched to a gene. The CDR3 covers 16 residues. Germline CDR1 reads ENHRY; CDR2 reads SYGVKD. The CDR3 coding sequence is TGTGCCATCAGGCGACTAGCGGGGGGGCGAGCCGAGGAGCAGTTCTTC. This sequence encodes CAIRRLAGGRAEEQFF.

This sequence joins TRBV4-2 and TRBJ2-3; 9 nucleotides match TRBD2. Trimming took 4 bases from V and 4 from J; bases not matched to a gene: 6. CDR3 length: 15 residues. Germline V gives CDR1 LGHNA, CDR2 YNFKEQ. The CDR3 DNA follows: TGTGCCAGCAGCCCCCGGCGCGGGGGGGCAGATACGCAGTATTTT. Protein sequence: CASSPRRGGADTQYF.

The chain joins TRBV28 to TRBJ2-6, with a tentative D call TRBD2 (6 bases). The V gene lost 5 bases and the J gene lost 2 bases, with 16 bases spanning the gap. The CDR3 spans 17 residues. Germline V gene sequence: CDR1 MDHEN, CDR2 SYDVKM. The CDR3 loop reads CASSTRTSGAGANVLTF. The CDR3 DNA sequence: TGTGCCAGCAGTACACGCACGTCGGGGGCTGGGGCCAACGTCCTGACTTTC.

This rearrangement joins TRBV11-1 to TRBJ2-2, with a weak D call TRBD1 (6 bases). The V end lost 5 bases, the J end lost 7 bases, and 14 bases lay between the germline ends. Germline V gives CDR1 SGHAT, CDR2 FQDESV (reference sequence). This CDR3 has 14 residues. Written as DNA, the CDR3 is TGTGCCAGCAGCCCTACCACAGGGTTCGGGGAGCTGTTTTTT. It yields the protein CASSPTTGFGELFF.

This chain uses TRBV11-2 with TRBJ1-1; 7 nucleotides align to TRBD1. Germline assignment: CDR1 SGHAT and CDR2 FQNNGV. CDR3 length equals 14 residues. Trimming cost V 4 bases and J 2 bases; bases outside gene matches: 4. The DNA for the CDR3 is TGTGCCAGCAGCTCACGGACAGGTAACACTGAAGCTTTCTTT. As protein: CASSSRTGNTEAFF. Based on the CDR3 plus reference TRBV11-2 and TRBJ1-1, the full variable domain is EAGVAQSPRYKIIEKRQSVAFWCNPISGHATLYWYQQILGQGPKLLIQFQNNGVVDDSQLPKDRFSAERLKGVDSTLKIQPAKLEDSAVYLCASSSRTGNTEAFFGQGTRLTVV.

This chain uses TRBV5-6 with TRBJ1-4; D gene uncertain. The CDR3 totals 16 residues. CDR1 SGHDT and CDR2 YYEEEE come from the germline V gene. Trimming cost V 0 bases and J 0 bases, with 9 bases left between them. The CDR3 loop reads CASSLGGSATNEKLFF. For the CDR3, the DNA is TGTGCCAGCAGCTTGGGCGGCAGCGCAACTAATGAAAAACTGTTTTTT.

The J gene is TRBJ2-3, the V gene TRBV24-1, with D maybe TRBD1 (6 bases). V shed 3 bases and J shed 6 bases, with 24 bases lying between them. Per germline, CDR1 KGHDR and CDR2 SFDVKD. The CDR3 covers 18 residues. The CDR3 DNA sequence: TGTGCCACCAGTGATGACTCCGGGACAAGGGGACGGTCTGATACGCAGTATTTT. It is translated as CATSDDSGTRGRSDTQYF.

V is TRBV5-1 and J is TRBJ2-3; TRBD1 matches at 7 bases. CDR3 length: 14 residues. J lost 2 bases, V lost 4 bases, and 4 bases had no gene match. Germline assignment: CDR1 SGHRS and CDR2 YFSETQ. The CDR3 spells CASSRDRVTDTQYF. CDR3 coding DNA: TGCGCCAGCAGCCGCGACAGGGTCACAGATACGCAGTATTTT.

The rearrangement joins TRBV19 to TRBJ1-5; TRBD1 matches at 11 bases. With 5 bases clipped from V and 5 bases from J, the junction kept 8 bases outside the gene matches. This CDR3 contains 16 residues. Germline CDR1 and CDR2: LNHDA and SQIVND (reference sequence). CDR3 nucleotide sequence: TGTGCCAGTAGTCCGAGTCCGGGACAGGGGGATCAGCCCCAGCATTTT. Translating gives CASSPSPGQGDQPQHF.

By sample fraction, this clone is large (0.1 to 1%). The chain's CDR3 is CASSKREFNTDTQYF. CDR3 in DNA: TGTGCCAGTTCCAAGCGGGAGTTTAACACAGATACGCAGTATTTT. V usage is TRBV19 and J usage is TRBJ2-3; the match to TRBD2 covers 8 bases. The CDR3 length is 15 residues. Germline V gives CDR1 LNHDA, CDR2 SQIVND (reference sequence). The V and J ends lost 8 bases and 2 bases, in that order; junction bases with no gene match: 9.

DNA of the CDR3: TGTGCCAGCAGCCTCCGCCCGGGGACTACGTCTAGGGGAAGATCCTACGAGCAGTACGTC. This sequence encodes CASSLRPGTTSRGRSYEQYV. The V gene is TRBV5-8, the J gene TRBJ2-7; 7 nucleotides line up with TRBD2. The CDR3 consists of 20 residues. J gave up 1 base and V 4 bases, and 23 bases lay outside the gene matches. Germline V gene data show CDR1 as SGHTS and CDR2 as YDEGEE.